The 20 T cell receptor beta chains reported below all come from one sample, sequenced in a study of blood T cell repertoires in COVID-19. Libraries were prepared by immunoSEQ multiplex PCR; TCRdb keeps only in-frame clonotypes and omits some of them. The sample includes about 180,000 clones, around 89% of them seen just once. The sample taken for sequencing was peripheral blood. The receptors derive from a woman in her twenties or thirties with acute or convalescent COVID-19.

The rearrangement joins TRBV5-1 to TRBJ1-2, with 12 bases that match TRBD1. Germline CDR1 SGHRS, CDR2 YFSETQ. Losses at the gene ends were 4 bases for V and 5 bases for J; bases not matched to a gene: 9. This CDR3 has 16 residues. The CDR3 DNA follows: TGCGCCAGCAGCGATTTGGGGACAGGGGGCGTGTATGGCTACACCTTC. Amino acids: CASSDLGTGGVYGYTF.

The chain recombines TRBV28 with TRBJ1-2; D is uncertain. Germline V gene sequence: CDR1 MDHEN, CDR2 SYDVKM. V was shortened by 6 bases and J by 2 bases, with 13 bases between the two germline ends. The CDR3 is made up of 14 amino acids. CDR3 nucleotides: TGTGCCAGCAGCGAGTCCGGGGAAAACTATGGCTACACCTTC. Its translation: CASSESGENYGYTF.

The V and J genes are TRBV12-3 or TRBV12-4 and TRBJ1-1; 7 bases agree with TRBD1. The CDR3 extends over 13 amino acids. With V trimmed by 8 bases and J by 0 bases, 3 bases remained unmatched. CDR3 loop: CASVGQLNTEAFF. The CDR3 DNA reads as TGTGCCAGCGTGGGACAGCTGAACACTGAAGCTTTCTTT.

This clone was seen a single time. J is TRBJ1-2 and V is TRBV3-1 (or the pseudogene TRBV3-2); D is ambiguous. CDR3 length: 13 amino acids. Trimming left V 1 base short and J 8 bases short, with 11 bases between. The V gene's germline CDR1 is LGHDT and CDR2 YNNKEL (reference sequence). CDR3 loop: CASSQAPTVGYTF. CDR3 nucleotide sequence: TGTGCCAGCAGCCAAGCCCCCACGGTCGGCTACACCTTC.

CDR3 region: CAWSLPGTSSPLHF. DNA for the CDR3: TGTGCCTGGAGCCTCCCCGGGACTTCTTCACCCCTCCACTTT. This chain joins TRBV30 and TRBJ1-6, with D possibly matching TRBD1 (5 bases). Germline CDR1 GTSNPN, CDR2 SVGIG (reference sequence). The ends were cut back, 3 bases at V and 9 bases at J, with 15 bases in the middle. The CDR3 has 14 residues.

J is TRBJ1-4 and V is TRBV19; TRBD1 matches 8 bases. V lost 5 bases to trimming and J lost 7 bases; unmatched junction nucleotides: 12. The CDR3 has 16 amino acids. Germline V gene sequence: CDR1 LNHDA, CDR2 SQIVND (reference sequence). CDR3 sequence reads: CASSPSGQGPSEKLFF. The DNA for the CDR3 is TGTGCCAGTAGTCCTAGCGGACAGGGTCCTTCTGAAAAACTGTTTTTT.

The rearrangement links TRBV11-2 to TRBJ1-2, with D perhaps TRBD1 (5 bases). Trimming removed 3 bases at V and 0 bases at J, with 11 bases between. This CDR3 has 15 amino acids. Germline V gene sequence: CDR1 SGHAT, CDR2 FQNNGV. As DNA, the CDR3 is TGTGCCAGCAGCTTTGGCAGGGCCCCTAACTATGGCTACACCTTC. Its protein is CASSFGRAPNYGYTF.

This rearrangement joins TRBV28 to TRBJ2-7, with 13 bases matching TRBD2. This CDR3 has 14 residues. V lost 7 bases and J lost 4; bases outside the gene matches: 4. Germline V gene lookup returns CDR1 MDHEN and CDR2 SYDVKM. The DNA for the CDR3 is TGTGCCAGCATTCGGACTAGCGGGAGTTACGAGCAGTACTTC. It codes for CASIRTSGSYEQYF.

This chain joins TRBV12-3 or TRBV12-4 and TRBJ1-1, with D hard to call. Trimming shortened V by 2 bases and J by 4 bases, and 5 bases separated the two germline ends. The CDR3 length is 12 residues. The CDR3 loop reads CASSLSGTEAFF. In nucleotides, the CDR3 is TGTGCCAGCAGTTTATCCGGCACTGAAGCTTTCTTT.

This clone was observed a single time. CDR3 DNA sequence: TGTGCCAGCTCCCGCACCGGGGAGCTGTTTTTT. Its translation is CASSRTGELFF. This chain uses TRBV2 with TRBJ2-2; D ambiguous. The CDR3 is 11 residues long. V dropped 8 bases and J dropped 4 bases, with 5 bases sitting between them. Germline-derived CDR1 and CDR2 are SNHLY and FYNNEI.

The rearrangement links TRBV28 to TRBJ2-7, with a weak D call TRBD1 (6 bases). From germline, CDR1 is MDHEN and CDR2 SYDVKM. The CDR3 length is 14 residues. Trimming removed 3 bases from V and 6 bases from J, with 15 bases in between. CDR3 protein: CASSFYTGTSEQYF. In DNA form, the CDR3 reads TGTGCCAGCAGTTTTTATACAGGGACGAGCGAGCAGTACTTC. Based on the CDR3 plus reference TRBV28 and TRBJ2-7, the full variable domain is DVKVTQSSRYLVKRTGEKVFLECVQDMDHENMFWYRQDPGLGLRLIYFSYDVKMKEKGDIPEGYSVSREKKERFSLILESASTNQTSMYLCASSFYTGTSEQYFGPGTRLTVT.

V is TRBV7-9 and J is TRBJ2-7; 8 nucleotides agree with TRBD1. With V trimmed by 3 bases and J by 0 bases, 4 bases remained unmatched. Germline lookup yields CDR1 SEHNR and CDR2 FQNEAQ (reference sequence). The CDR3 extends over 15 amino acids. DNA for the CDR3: TGTGCCAGCAGCTTCCCGGACAGGGACTCCTACGAGCAGTACTTC. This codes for CASSFPDRDSYEQYF.

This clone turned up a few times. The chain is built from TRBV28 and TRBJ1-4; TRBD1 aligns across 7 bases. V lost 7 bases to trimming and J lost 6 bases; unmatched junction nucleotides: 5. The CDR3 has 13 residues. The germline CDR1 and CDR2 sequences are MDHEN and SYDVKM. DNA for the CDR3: TGTGCCAGCACCGGACAGGCTGATGAAAAACTGTTTTTT. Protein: CASTGQADEKLFF.

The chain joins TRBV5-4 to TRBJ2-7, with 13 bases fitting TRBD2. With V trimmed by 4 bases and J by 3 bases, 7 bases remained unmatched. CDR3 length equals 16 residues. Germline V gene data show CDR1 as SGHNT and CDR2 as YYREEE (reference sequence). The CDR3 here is CASSGAGTSGIYEQYF. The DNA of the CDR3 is TGTGCCAGCAGCGGCGCCGGGACTAGCGGGATCTACGAGCAGTACTTC. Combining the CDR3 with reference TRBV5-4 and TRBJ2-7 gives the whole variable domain ETGVTQSPTHLIKTRGQQVTLRCSSQSGHNTVSWYQQALGQGPQFIFQYYREEENGRGNFPPRFSGLQFPNYSSELNVNALELDDSALYLCASSGAGTSGIYEQYFGPGTRLTVT.

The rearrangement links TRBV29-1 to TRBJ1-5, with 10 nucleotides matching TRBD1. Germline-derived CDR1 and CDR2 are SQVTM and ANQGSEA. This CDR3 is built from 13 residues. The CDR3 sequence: CSFEGTGAQPQHF. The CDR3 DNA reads TGCAGTTTCGAAGGGACAGGGGCTCAGCCCCAGCATTTT.

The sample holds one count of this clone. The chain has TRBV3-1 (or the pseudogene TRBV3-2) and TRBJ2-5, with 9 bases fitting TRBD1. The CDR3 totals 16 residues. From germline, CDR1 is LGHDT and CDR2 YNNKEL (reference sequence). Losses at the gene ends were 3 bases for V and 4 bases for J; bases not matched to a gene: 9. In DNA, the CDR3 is TGTGCCAGCAGCCAGGGTACAGGGGGCGCGGGAGAGACCCAGTACTTC. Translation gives CASSQGTGGAGETQYF.

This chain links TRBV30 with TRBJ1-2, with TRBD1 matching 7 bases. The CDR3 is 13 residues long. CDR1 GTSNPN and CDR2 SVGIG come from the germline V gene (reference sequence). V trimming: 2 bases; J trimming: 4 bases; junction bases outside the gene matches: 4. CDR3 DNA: TGTGCCTGGAGTCCAGGGACAGCCTATGGCTACACCTTC. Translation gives CAWSPGTAYGYTF.

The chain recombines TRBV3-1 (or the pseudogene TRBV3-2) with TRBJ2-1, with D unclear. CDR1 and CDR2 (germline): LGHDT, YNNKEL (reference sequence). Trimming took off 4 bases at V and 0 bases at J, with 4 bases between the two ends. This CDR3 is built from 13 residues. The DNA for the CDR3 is TGTGCCAGCAGCCTCCGCTCCTACAATGAGCAGTTCTTC. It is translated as CASSLRSYNEQFF.

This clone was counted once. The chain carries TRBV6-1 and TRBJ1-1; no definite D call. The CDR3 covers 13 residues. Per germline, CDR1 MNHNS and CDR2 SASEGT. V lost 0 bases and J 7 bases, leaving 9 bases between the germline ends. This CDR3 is CASSEARVSEAFF. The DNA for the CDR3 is TGTGCCAGCAGTGAAGCGAGGGTCAGTGAAGCTTTCTTT.

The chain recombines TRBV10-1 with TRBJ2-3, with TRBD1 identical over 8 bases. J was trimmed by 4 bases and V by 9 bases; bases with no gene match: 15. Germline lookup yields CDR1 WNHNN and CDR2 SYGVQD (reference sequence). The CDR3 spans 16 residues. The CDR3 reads CARRTGLLPEADTQYF. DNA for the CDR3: TGCGCCAGACGGACAGGGTTACTACCGGAGGCAGATACGCAGTATTTT.